This passage covers 2 T cell receptor beta chains from one sample sequenced in a study of OX40 agonist ivuxolimab in advanced cancers. Repertoires were generated with immunoSEQ multiplex PCR, while TCRdb's copy carries only in-frame clones and drops some. Here the sample spans some 21,000 clones, around 85% being singletons. The sequences come from CD4+ or CD8+ T cells sorted from blood, collected in a trial of the OX40 agonist ivuxolimab. The receptors come from an adult with an advanced solid tumor such as melanoma, head and neck, liver or kidney cancer.

This clone was counted a few times. The V call is TRBV7-9, the J call TRBJ2-1; D is unclear. V was trimmed by 4 bases and J by 7 bases, leaving 14 bases between them. CDR1 and CDR2 (germline): SEHNR, FQNEAQ (reference sequence). The CDR3 is 14 residues long. The CDR3 region has the DNA TGTGCCAGCAGCTGGAAGTGGGGTGGAAATGAGCAGTTCTTC. Residues: CASSWKWGGNEQFF.

The chain recombines TRBV19 with TRBJ1-2; D remains unclear. The V gene lost 4 bases and the J gene lost 10 bases, with 10 bases spanning the gap. Looked up from germline, CDR1 is LNHDA and CDR2 is SQIVND (reference sequence). This CDR3 has 11 amino acids. This chain's CDR3 is CASSTGPDYTF. The CDR3 DNA reads as TGTGCCAGTAGTACGGGCCCCGACTACACCTTC.